This section outlines one T cell receptor (beta chain) sequence together with its context. The source of the sample is a study of blood T cell repertoires in COVID-19. About the research overall: COVID-19 samples collected from the United States, Italy and Spain covered acute and convalescent phases. Sample material is recorded as cDNA or gDNA derived from T cells, B-cell-depleted T cells, or PBMCs.

TCRdb keeps only in-frame clones here, not all; method: immunoSEQ multiplex PCR. The sample includes approximately 140,000 clones, approximately 80% of them seen just once. The V gene's germline CDR1 is SNHLY and CDR2 FYNNEI. J lost 7 bases, V lost 7 bases, and 9 bases had no gene match. The CDR3 has 13 residues. The TCR was taken from a man in his sixties or seventies with acute or convalescent COVID-19. The V and J genes are TRBV2 and TRBJ2-5; 7 bases line up with TRBD2. Sequencing was carried out using peripheral blood. The CDR3 DNA follows: TGTGCCAGCAACCCAGACCCGGGGGGGACCCAGTACTTC. Protein sequence: CASNPDPGGTQYF.